This entry lists 13 T cell receptor beta chains sequenced from one sample in a study of cytomegalovirus exposure and HLA in healthy donors. Amplification used 60 Vbeta primers and 13 Jbeta primers. Generated by immunoSEQ multiplex PCR, the TCRdb table keeps only in-frame clones and is missing some. Of 100,000 to 140,000 clones listed, approximately 79% were seen once; the top ten hold 13% to 15%. The sample consisted of PBMCs. These receptor sequences come from a woman aged 40 to 50 in good health and CMV-seropositive.

The chain has TRBV4-2 and TRBJ2-2; 7 bases align to TRBD2. Germline CDR1 reads LGHNA; CDR2 reads YNFKEQ. V shed 1 base and J 7 bases; nucleotides not matched to a gene: 3. There are 14 residues in the CDR3. CDR3 in amino acids: CASSQGLAVGELFF. DNA for the CDR3: TGTGCCAGCAGCCAAGGACTAGCAGTCGGGGAGCTGTTTTTT.

The genes are TRBV7-2 and TRBJ1-5, with a tentative D call TRBD1 (6 bases). The V end was cut by 1 base, the J end by 4 bases, with 14 bases between. The CDR3 runs 16 residues. Per germline, CDR1 SGHTA and CDR2 FQGNSA. CDR3 amino acids: CASSLGVDRTNQPQHF. The CDR3 DNA reads TGTGCCAGCAGCTTAGGGGTCGACAGGACAAATCAGCCCCAGCATTTT.

This rearrangement joins TRBV5-6 to TRBJ1-2; D remains ambiguous. V dropped 2 bases and J dropped 2 bases, with 10 bases sitting between them. Looked up from germline, CDR1 is SGHDT and CDR2 is YYEEEE. The CDR3 contains 14 residues. CDR3 protein: CASSFLVKNYGYTF. In DNA, the CDR3 is TGTGCCAGCAGCTTCTTAGTGAAGAACTATGGCTACACCTTC. Looking up the rest from reference TRBV5-6 and TRBJ1-2 gives the full variable domain: DAGVTQSPTHLIKTRGQQVTLRCSPKSGHDTVSWYQQALGQGPQFIFQYYEEEERQRGNFPDRFSGHQFPNYSSELNVNALLLGDSALYLCASSFLVKNYGYTFGSGTRLTVV.

Only a few counts were recorded for this clone. The chain links TRBV2 to TRBJ1-5; TRBD1 aligns across 7 bases. The germline CDR1 and CDR2 sequences are SNHLY and FYNNEI. The CDR3 consists of 15 residues. V shed 6 bases, J shed 11 bases, and the junction held 16 bases outside the gene matches. Here the CDR3 DNA reads TGTGCCAGCAGGCTAACAGGGGACGCTAGGGTTTCCCAGCATTTT. It is translated as CASRLTGDARVSQHF.

This sequence joins TRBV10-3 and TRBJ2-3; the match to TRBD1 covers 8 bases. The length of the CDR3 is 14 residues. Trimming took 2 bases from V and 4 from J; bases not matched to a gene: 2. Germline V CDR1 and CDR2: ENHRY, SYGVKD. The CDR3 nucleotides read TGTGCCATCAGTGAGCAGACAGGGGCAGATACGCAGTATTTT. Residues: CAISEQTGADTQYF.

The chain is built from TRBV19 and TRBJ1-1; D gene ambiguous. The ends were cut back, 11 bases at V and 2 bases at J, with 12 bases in the middle. Looked up from germline, CDR1 is LNHDA and CDR2 is SQIVND (reference sequence). The CDR3 length is 12 residues. CDR3 in amino acids: CASRTANTEAFF. The CDR3, as DNA: TGTGCCTCAAGAACAGCAAACACTGAAGCTTTCTTT.

This clone was recorded a few times. V gene TRBV6-6 combines with J gene TRBJ2-2; a weak D match, TRBD2 (6 bases). This CDR3 is built from 11 residues. Germline CDR1 and CDR2: MNHNY and SVGAGI (reference sequence). The ends were cut back, 11 bases at V and 10 bases at J, with 14 bases in the middle. CDR3 loop: CAGRRGEELFF. The CDR3 bases are TGTGCCGGAAGGAGGGGCGAGGAGCTGTTTTTT.

V usage is TRBV19 and J usage is TRBJ1-1; maybe TRBD1 (5 bases). Germline CDR1 and CDR2: LNHDA and SQIVND (reference sequence). The CDR3 spans 15 residues. V lost 1 base and J 0 bases, leaving 9 bases between the germline ends. The CDR3 DNA reads as TGTGCCAGTAGTATAGTCCCAGGGTTGAACACTGAAGCTTTCTTT. Its protein is CASSIVPGLNTEAFF.

The V gene is TRBV29-1, the J gene TRBJ2-3; a possible D gene is TRBD1 (6 bases). The germline V gene has CDR1 SQVTM and CDR2 ANQGSEA. Trimming stripped 2 bases from V and 3 bases from J, with 12 bases between. The CDR3 consists of 14 residues. The CDR3 DNA reads TGCAGCGTTGAACCCAGCCAGGGGACAGATACGCAGTATTTT. This gives the protein CSVEPSQGTDTQYF.

This clone came up a few times. The chain couples TRBV7-9 to TRBJ2-1; D remains ambiguous. Germline values: CDR1 SEHNR, CDR2 FQNEAQ (reference sequence). The CDR3 covers 11 residues. Trimming cost V 7 bases and J 3 bases, with 4 bases left between them. The CDR3 is CASNYYNEQFF. The DNA of the CDR3 is TGTGCCAGCAACTACTACAATGAGCAGTTCTTC. Supplemented by reference TRBV7-9 and TRBJ2-1, the full variable domain reads DTGVSQNPRHKITKRGQNVTFRCDPISEHNRLYWYRQTLGQGPEFLTYFQNEAQLEKSRLLSDRFSAERPKGSFSTLEIQRTEQGDSAMYLCASNYYNEQFFGPGTRLTVL.

Comments on this clone: This sample also contains other DNA sequences that code for the same CDR3. J is TRBJ1-3 and V is TRBV5-4; possibly TRBD1 for D (5 bases). V was trimmed by 2 bases and J by 3 bases, leaving 12 bases between them. Germline assignment: CDR1 SGHNT and CDR2 YYREEE (reference sequence). This CDR3 has 15 residues. The DNA for the CDR3 is TGTGCCAGCAGCTTACAAGGGGTTGGTGGAAACACCATATATTTT. It is translated as CASSLQGVGGNTIYF. The variable domain in full, with the rest retrieved from reference TRBV5-4 and TRBJ1-3, is ETGVTQSPTHLIKTRGQQVTLRCSSQSGHNTVSWYQQALGQGPQFIFQYYREEENGRGNFPPRFSGLQFPNYSSELNVNALELDDSALYLCASSLQGVGGNTIYFGEGSWLTVV.

V and J are TRBV6-6 and TRBJ1-1; D is perhaps TRBD1 (5 bases). CDR1 and CDR2 (germline): MNHNY, SVGAGI (reference sequence). V lost 0 bases and J 8 bases, leaving 13 bases between the germline ends. The CDR3 contains 14 residues. CDR3: CASSYSGRGIEAFF. CDR3 coding DNA: TGTGCCAGCAGTTACTCCGGTCGGGGGATAGAAGCTTTCTTT.

The chain recombines TRBV9 with TRBJ2-3, with D tentatively TRBD2 (6 bases). The germline CDR1 and CDR2 sequences are SGDLS and YYNGEE. The germline V and J ends were trimmed by 0 bases and 1 base, with 15 bases remaining between them. The CDR3 covers 17 residues. CDR3 protein: CASSVALPGDGTDTQYF. CDR3 nucleotides: TGTGCCAGCAGCGTAGCCCTGCCGGGGGACGGCACAGATACGCAGTATTTT.